The 29 T cell receptor beta chains presented below share a single source sample, sequenced in a study of cytomegalovirus exposure and HLA in healthy donors. Primers for the PCR totalled 60 Vbeta and 13 Jbeta. This table comes from immunoSEQ multiplex PCR, and its TCRdb copy is limited to in-frame clones, with some not included. The sample has about 31,000 clones; 87% are singletons. Material: PBMCs. These receptors were taken from a boy younger than 18 in good health and CMV-seronegative.

V and J are TRBV5-1 and TRBJ2-1; 7 positions agree with TRBD1. Germline CDR1 and CDR2: SGHRS and YFSETQ. This CDR3 contains 13 residues. V was pared by 0 bases and J by 8 bases, with 2 bases of the junction left unmatched. The CDR3 region has the DNA TGCGCCAGCAGCTTGGGACAGGGTCATGAGCAGTTCTTC. As protein: CASSLGQGHEQFF.

The V call is TRBV6-5, the J call TRBJ2-5, with D uncertain. This CDR3 is 11 amino acids long. Germline CDR1 and CDR2: MNHEY and SVGAGI. The V and J ends lost 7 bases and 5 bases respectively, with 8 bases between them. The CDR3 loop reads CASISRETQYF. CDR3 coding DNA: TGTGCCAGCATATCTCGGGAGACCCAGTACTTC.

The chain joins TRBV7-9 to TRBJ1-3, with D hard to call. Per germline, CDR1 SEHNR and CDR2 FQNEAQ (reference sequence). Trimming stripped 2 bases from V and 0 bases from J, with 14 bases between. This CDR3 is 17 amino acids long. CDR3 residues: CASSLLRRGSSGNTIYF. The CDR3 DNA follows: TGTGCCAGCAGCTTACTTAGGCGAGGCAGCTCTGGAAACACCATATATTTT.

The chain combines TRBV15 with TRBJ2-6; D uncertain. Trimming took off 0 bases at V and 0 bases at J, with 9 bases between the two ends. The CDR3 is 17 residues long. Looked up from germline, CDR1 is LNHNV and CDR2 is YYDKDF (reference sequence). The CDR3 nucleotides are TGTGCCACCAGCAGAGAGACACAGTTCTCTGGGGCCAACGTCCTGACTTTC. Translating gives CATSRETQFSGANVLTF. Full variable domain (remainder filled in from reference TRBV15 and TRBJ2-6): DAMVIQNPRYQVTQFGKPVTLSCSQTLNHNVMYWYQQKSSQAPKLLFHYYDKDFNNEADTPDNFQSRRPNTSFCFLDIRSPGLGDTAMYLCATSRETQFSGANVLTFGAGSRLTVL.

The chain is built from TRBV5-6 and TRBJ2-1; D ambiguous. The germline V and J ends were trimmed by 7 bases and 0 bases, with 17 bases remaining between them. The CDR3 is made up of 16 amino acids. Germline V CDR1 and CDR2: SGHDT, YYEEEE. The CDR3 spells CASVGKPRSSYNEQFF. Here the CDR3 DNA reads TGTGCCAGCGTTGGCAAGCCTAGAAGCTCCTACAATGAGCAGTTCTTC.

The genes are TRBV4-2 and TRBJ1-1; D is perhaps TRBD1 (6 bases). Per the germline V gene, CDR1 is LGHNA and CDR2 is YNFKEQ. This CDR3 is built from 15 residues. Trimming shortened V by 2 bases and J by 2 bases, and 12 bases separated the two germline ends. DNA of the CDR3: TGTGCCAGCAGCCAAACGGGGGGCCACAACACTGAAGCTTTCTTT. The encoded protein is CASSQTGGHNTEAFF.

CDR3 bases: TGTGCCAGCAGTGAAGAACAGGGCGGGACAGATACGCAGTATTTT. It translates to CASSEEQGGTDTQYF. The V gene is TRBV6-4, the J gene TRBJ2-3, with D perhaps matching TRBD1 (6 bases). The V gene's germline CDR1 is MRHNA and CDR2 SNTAGT. This CDR3 is 15 amino acids long. The germline V and J ends were trimmed by 3 bases and 3 bases, with 13 bases remaining between them.

The J gene is TRBJ1-2, the V gene TRBV7-2; a weak D match, TRBD1 (6 bases). The CDR3 is 15 residues long. Germline V gives CDR1 SGHTA, CDR2 FQGNSA. V dropped 1 base and J dropped 8 bases, with 17 bases sitting between them. In DNA form, the CDR3 reads TGTGCCAGCAGCTTAGAGGGGGGGGACCCTAGGGGCTACACCTTC. Residues: CASSLEGGDPRGYTF.

This sequence joins TRBV5-1 and TRBJ2-2; TRBD1 aligns across 9 bases. The CDR3 runs 14 residues. Germline V gives CDR1 SGHRS, CDR2 YFSETQ. Losses at the gene ends were 6 bases for V and 6 bases for J; bases not matched to a gene: 6. The CDR3: CASIGTGSSGELFF. CDR3 nucleotides: TGCGCCAGCATAGGGACAGGGAGTTCCGGGGAGCTGTTTTTT. Full variable domain (outside the CDR3, taken from reference TRBV5-1 and TRBJ2-2): KAGVTQTPRYLIKTRGQQVTLSCSPISGHRSVSWYQQTPGQGLQFLFEYFSETQRNKGNFPGRFSGRQFSNSRSEMNVSTLELGDSALYLCASIGTGSSGELFFGEGSRLTVL.

The V call is TRBV7-9, the J call TRBJ1-3; D uncertain. Germline CDR1 SEHNR, CDR2 FQNEAQ (reference sequence). The CDR3 is 13 amino acids. V lost 5 bases, J lost 6 bases, and 11 bases lay in between. The CDR3 DNA reads TGTGCCAGCAGCGAAGCCGGGGTAAACACCATATATTTT. This codes for CASSEAGVNTIYF.

V and J are TRBV13 and TRBJ2-3, with 7 bases lining up with TRBD1. The germline CDR1 and CDR2 sequences are PRHDT and FYEKMQ (reference sequence). This CDR3 has 14 amino acids. V lost 1 base to trimming and J lost 7 bases; unmatched junction nucleotides: 5. DNA of the CDR3: TGTGCCAGCAGCTTAGCGGCAGGGGGAAATACGCAGTATTTT. Protein: CASSLAAGGNTQYF.

V usage is TRBV5-1 and J usage is TRBJ2-7; possibly TRBD1 for D (6 bases). Germline V gives CDR1 SGHRS, CDR2 YFSETQ. The CDR3 is 14 amino acids. V gave up 0 bases and J gave up 5 bases, with 12 bases separating them. The CDR3 DNA is TGCGCCAGCAGCTTGGGACAGGAATCGGACGAGCAGTACTTC. Protein sequence: CASSLGQESDEQYF.

The chain joins TRBV19 to TRBJ1-3; a weak D match, TRBD1 (5 bases). The CDR3 has 18 residues. Trimming left V 3 bases short and J 0 bases short, with 18 bases between. The germline V gene encodes CDR1 LNHDA and CDR2 SQIVND (reference sequence). This CDR3 is CASSMGSGTPTSGNTIYF. Here the CDR3 DNA reads TGTGCCAGTAGTATGGGTAGCGGGACCCCGACCTCTGGAAACACCATATATTTT.

The rearrangement links TRBV6-6 to TRBJ2-7; 11 nucleotides agree with TRBD2. This CDR3 region has 14 residues. CDR1 and CDR2 (germline): MNHNY, SVGAGI (reference sequence). The J segment lost 3 bases and the V segment lost 6 bases, leaving 4 bases of the junction unmatched. The CDR3 nucleotides read TGTGCCAGCAGGACTAGCGGGGAGGACTACGAGCAGTACTTC. Protein product: CASRTSGEDYEQYF.

The chain uses TRBV6-1 and TRBJ1-1; no reliable D call. Trimming shortened V by 1 base and J by 1 base, and 7 bases separated the two germline ends. In germline, CDR1 is MNHNS, CDR2 SASEGT. The CDR3 is 14 residues long. The CDR3 here is CASSEEPENTEAFF. CDR3 bases: TGTGCCAGCAGTGAAGAACCAGAGAACACTGAAGCTTTCTTT.

The rearrangement joins TRBV4-2 to TRBJ2-1; 9 bases agree with TRBD1. Unmatched junction bases numbered 9, after V lost 0 bases and J lost 3 bases. Germline-derived CDR1 and CDR2 are LGHNA and YNFKEQ. There are 18 residues in the CDR3. CDR3 nucleotide sequence: TGTGCCAGCAGCCAAGACCGAGCAGGGACAGGGCTCTACAATGAGCAGTTCTTC. Translation gives CASSQDRAGTGLYNEQFF.

The rearrangement uses TRBV5-1 and TRBJ1-4; 7 nucleotides agree with TRBD1. CDR1 and CDR2 (germline): SGHRS, YFSETQ. Trimming at V came to 4 bases and at J to 4 bases, leaving 7 bases not matched to a gene. This CDR3 has 15 residues. CDR3 in DNA: TGCGCCAGCAGCACTACCGGGACAGATAATGAAAAACTGTTTTTT. The encoded protein is CASSTTGTDNEKLFF. Full variable domain (missing parts from reference TRBV5-1 and TRBJ1-4): KAGVTQTPRYLIKTRGQQVTLSCSPISGHRSVSWYQQTPGQGLQFLFEYFSETQRNKGNFPGRFSGRQFSNSRSEMNVSTLELGDSALYLCASSTTGTDNEKLFFGSGTQLSVL.

V gene TRBV7-9 combines with J gene TRBJ1-2; 12 bases match TRBD1. This CDR3 region has 13 residues. Germline assignment: CDR1 SEHNR and CDR2 FQNEAQ (reference sequence). V was clipped by 1 base and J by 13 bases; unmatched bases: 4. CDR3 sequence: CASSLDGDRGPTF. CDR3 sequence (DNA): TGTGCCAGCAGCTTAGATGGGGACAGGGGGCCCACCTTC. Together with reference TRBV7-9 and TRBJ1-2, the CDR3 gives the full variable domain: DTGVSQNPRHKITKRGQNVTFRCDPISEHNRLYWYRQTLGQGPEFLTYFQNEAQLEKSRLLSDRFSAERPKGSFSTLEIQRTEQGDSAMYLCASSLDGDRGPTFGSGTRLTVV.

V gene TRBV18 combines with J gene TRBJ2-5, with 10 bases identical to TRBD2. Germline V gene lookup returns CDR1 KGHSH and CDR2 LQKENI. This CDR3 has 15 amino acids. J gave up 5 bases and V 1 base, and 4 bases lay outside the gene matches. CDR3 in amino acids: CASSPQETSGETQYF. CDR3 nucleotide sequence: TGTGCCAGCTCACCACAGGAGACTAGCGGGGAGACCCAGTACTTC.

The chain joins TRBV6-5 to TRBJ1-5; tentatively, D is TRBD1 (6 bases). V was trimmed by 5 bases and J by 1 base, leaving 12 bases between them. The CDR3 runs 15 residues. The germline V gene encodes CDR1 MNHEY and CDR2 SVGAGI. CDR3 DNA sequence: TGTGCCAGCAGTCCCAGGGGACTAAGCAATCAGCCCCAGCATTTT. Its protein product is CASSPRGLSNQPQHF.

The chain has TRBV6-5 and TRBJ2-2; D is perhaps TRBD2 (6 bases). The CDR3 is 14 residues long. The V and J ends lost 8 bases and 6 bases respectively, with 16 bases between them. Germline V CDR1 and CDR2: MNHEY, SVGAGI. In nucleotides, the CDR3 is TGTGCCAGCCAGGTGGGGGGAAGCTCCGGGGAGCTGTTTTTT. Translated: CASQVGGSSGELFF.

This chain links TRBV5-6 with TRBJ1-6, with 9 bases identical to TRBD1. V lost 1 base and J lost 8; bases outside the gene matches: 4. The germline V gene has CDR1 SGHDT and CDR2 YYEEEE. The CDR3 is made up of 15 amino acids. CDR3 nucleotide sequence: TGTGCCAGCAGCTTGTCGGGACAGGGTCATTCACCCCTCCACTTT. Amino acid sequence: CASSLSGQGHSPLHF.

The genes are TRBV9 and TRBJ2-3; maybe TRBD1 (5 bases). CDR1 is SGDLS and CDR2 is YYNGEE in the germline V gene. V was shortened by 2 bases and J by 6 bases, with 10 bases between the two germline ends. CDR3 length: 13 amino acids. CDR3 loop: CASSVGPSDTQYF. CDR3 in DNA: TGTGCCAGCAGCGTGGGGCCGAGCGATACGCAGTATTTT.

This clone was detected once. The chain is built from TRBV4-1 and TRBJ2-7, with D possibly TRBD2 on 6 matching bases. Per the germline V gene, CDR1 is MGHRA and CDR2 is YSYEKL. This CDR3 comprises 13 residues. V was shortened by 1 base and J by 3 bases, with 7 bases between the two germline ends. The chain's CDR3 is CASSQGGDYEQYF. DNA for the CDR3: TGCGCCAGCAGCCAAGGGGGGGACTACGAGCAGTACTTC.

The V call is TRBV7-9, the J call TRBJ1-4, with 7 nucleotides matching TRBD1. The CDR3 has 17 residues. CDR1 and CDR2 from the germline V gene are SEHNR and FQNEAQ (reference sequence). The junction had 19 bases not matched to a gene; V was cut back by 7 bases and J by 8 bases. Written as DNA, the CDR3 is TGTGCCAGCACAGGGACAGACTACCGGGCAGAGGTAGAAAAACTGTTTTTT. Translating it yields CASTGTDYRAEVEKLFF.

The chain carries TRBV6-5 and TRBJ2-1, with TRBD1 matching 9 bases. Germline CDR1 and CDR2: MNHEY and SVGAGI. J was trimmed by 7 bases and V by 0 bases; bases with no gene match: 7. The CDR3 runs 16 residues. The CDR3 region is CASSYSGTGRVNEQFF. As DNA, the CDR3 is TGTGCCAGCAGTTACTCAGGGACAGGGAGAGTAAATGAGCAGTTCTTC.

DNA for the CDR3: TGCGCCAGCAGCCAAGATCATCCCAGGGGAAGCTACGAGCAGTACTTC. Encoded protein: CASSQDHPRGSYEQYF. V is TRBV4-3 and J is TRBJ2-5; possible D gene TRBD1, 6 bases. The DNA end favors TRBJ2-7, so the J call may be wrong. Germline lookup yields CDR1 LGHNA and CDR2 YSLEER. This CDR3 has 16 amino acids.

The chain links TRBV6-1 to TRBJ1-5; 8 bases line up with TRBD1. Germline loops: CDR1 MNHNS, CDR2 SASEGT. J lost 5 bases, V lost 7 bases, and 7 bases had no gene match. This CDR3 contains 14 residues. CDR3 region: CASIPWTGHQPQHF. CDR3 DNA: TGTGCCAGCATTCCTTGGACAGGGCATCAGCCCCAGCATTTT.

The genes are TRBV28 and TRBJ2-6; 8 bases are a match to TRBD1. Germline V gene sequence: CDR1 MDHEN, CDR2 SYDVKM. The CDR3 runs to 18 residues. The ends lost 3 bases at V and 3 bases at J; junction bases unmatched: 10. CDR3 protein: CASSFRGRFVRGANVLTF. In DNA form, the CDR3 reads TGTGCCAGCAGTTTCAGGGGGCGCTTCGTCCGTGGGGCCAACGTCCTGACTTTC.